These 8 T cell receptor beta chains were all obtained from the same sample, sequenced in a study of blood T cells in healthy people across ages. Alongside a J-beta primer mix, a sample-barcoded 5' primer served in a second PCR lasting about 7 to 11 cycles. TCRdb ran MiXCR on the 5' RACE reads and lists one entry per CDR3 protein. The sample carries 1.5 million to 2 million distinct CDR3 sequences, approximately 28% recorded once. The sequenced sample consisted of blood. These receptors all come from a woman aged 25 to 39 in good health.

The chain has TRBV7-2 and TRBJ2-1; D unresolved. Looked up from germline, CDR1 is SGHTA and CDR2 is FQGNSA. Trimming left V 1 base short and J 5 bases short, with 12 bases between. The CDR3 sequence is 15 residues long. The DNA for the CDR3 is TGTGCCAGCAGCTTAGAGGCACAGCCAAACAATGAGCAGTTCTTC. Protein: CASSLEAQPNNEQFF.

This clonotype was picked up many times. The chain is built from TRBV5-1 and TRBJ2-7; D is possibly TRBD1 (6 bases). The V end was cut by 1 base, the J end by 4 bases, with 15 bases between. This CDR3 comprises 15 residues. The germline V gene encodes CDR1 SGHRS and CDR2 YFSETQ. CDR3 DNA sequence: TGCGCCAGCAGCTTGCGGCAGGGGATCGTATACGAGCAGTACTTC. Its protein is CASSLRQGIVYEQYF.

This clonotype was counted only a few times. This chain links TRBV12-3 or TRBV12-4 with TRBJ2-7; D remains ambiguous. This CDR3 region has 11 residues. Trimming shortened V by 6 bases and J by 12 bases, and 15 bases separated the two germline ends. The CDR3: CASSLNRVRYF. The CDR3, as DNA: TGTGCCAGCAGCCTCAATAGGGTGCGGTACTTC.

This clonotype was picked up many times. The chain recombines TRBV20-1 with TRBJ2-7; D tentatively reads TRBD1 or TRBD2 (6 bases each). From germline, CDR1 is DFQATT and CDR2 SNEGSKA (reference sequence). The CDR3 contains 11 residues. The germline V and J ends were trimmed by 6 bases and 4 bases, with 10 bases remaining between them. The DNA for the CDR3 is TGCAGTGCAAAGGGGGGTTACGAGCAGTACTTC. Translating it yields CSAKGGYEQYF.

The chain recombines TRBV6-5 with TRBJ2-4; 8 nucleotides align to TRBD1. There are 13 residues in the CDR3. V shed 6 bases and J 12 bases; nucleotides not matched to a gene: 10. The germline CDR1 and CDR2 sequences are MNHEY and SVGAGI. The CDR3 DNA reads as TGTGCCAGCAGCCGAGGGACAGGCTACGATCAGTACTTC. This encodes CASSRGTGYDQYF.

This clonotype was detected a few times. CDR3 amino acids: CASSDSHGSFSYNEQFF. In DNA, the CDR3 is TGTGCCAGCAGTGACTCCCATGGGAGTTTTTCCTACAATGAGCAGTTCTTC. The chain uses TRBV6-4 and TRBJ2-1; tentative D call: TRBD2 (5 bases). Germline-derived CDR1 and CDR2 are MRHNA and SNTAGT. Between the trimmed V and J ends, which lost 0 bases and 1 base, there was a span of 13 bases. The CDR3 extends over 17 amino acids.

This sequence joins TRBV6-6 and TRBJ2-5, with 7 bases identical to TRBD2. The CDR3 spans 14 residues. The V gene's germline CDR1 is MNHNY and CDR2 SVGAGI (reference sequence). After removal of 3 bases from V and 11 bases from J, the junction contained 12 bases not matched to a gene. The CDR3: CASSYGSGANEQYF. The DNA of the CDR3 is TGTGCCAGCAGTTATGGGAGCGGGGCAAATGAGCAGTACTTC.

In regard to this clonotype: A junction end diverges from the germline sequence, so it may reflect a read error. This sequence joins TRBV3-1 and TRBJ2-2, with D maybe TRBD2 (6 bases). CDR1 is LGHDT, CDR2 YNNKEL, per germline (reference sequence). The CDR3 consists of 13 residues. CDR3 DNA sequence: TGTGCCAGCAGCCAAGGGGGGGACGGGGAGCGGTTTTTT. Protein: CASSQGGDGERFF.